A selection of T cell receptor beta chains follows, all from one sample in a study of multiple sclerosis patients with progressive multifocal leukoencephalopathy. Data came from immunoSEQ multiplex PCR; TCRdb stores just in-frame clones and leaves some out. Counted here are 25,000 to 35,000 clones, roughly 92% occurring once; the ten biggest clones make up approximately 2%. What was sequenced was PBMCs. Receptor source: a man between 25 and 39 years old with multiple sclerosis. Each CDR3 is given with its conserved first and last residue. Each record gives: V gene, clone size, J gene, D gene, CDR3 protein, CDR3 DNA. A D gene is named only where the DNA matches it firmly. Size values are once, few and many counts, or a class for expanded clones, and some rows have none.

V gene: TRBV19
clone size: NA
J gene: TRBJ2-1
D gene: TRBD2
CDR3 protein: CAIADLLAVRYNEQFF
CDR3 DNA: TGTGCCATCGCCGATCTACTAGCGGTAAGATACAATGAGCAGTTCTTC

V gene: TRBV11-2
clone size: NA
J gene: TRBJ2-7
D gene: NA
CDR3 protein: CASSFGQGLQNEQYF
CDR3 DNA: TGTGCCAGCAGCTTCGGGCAGGGGCTACAGAACGAGCAGTACTTC

V gene: TRBV6-4
clone size: NA
J gene: TRBJ1-1
D gene: NA
CDR3 protein: CASRGRGGKNTEAFF
CDR3 DNA: TGTGCCAGCAGGGGCCGGGGGGGTAAGAACACTGAAGCTTTCTTT

V gene: TRBV6-5
clone size: NA
J gene: TRBJ2-7
D gene: TRBD1
CDR3 protein: CASSYSGQVHEQYF
CDR3 DNA: TGTGCCAGCAGTTACTCAGGACAGGTCCACGAGCAGTACTTC

V gene: TRBV12-5
clone size: few
J gene: TRBJ2-1
D gene: NA
CDR3 protein: CASGLVSGPWGVDEQFF
CDR3 DNA: TGTGCTAGTGGTTTGGTATCCGGTCCTTGGGGGGTTGATGAGCAGTTCTTC

V gene: TRBV19
clone size: NA
J gene: TRBJ2-1
D gene: NA
CDR3 protein: CASRGSGTGYNEQFF
CDR3 DNA: TGTGCCAGTAGGGGGTCGGGGACCGGGTACAATGAGCAGTTCTTC

V gene: TRBV27
clone size: once
J gene: TRBJ2-3
D gene: NA
CDR3 protein: CASSLYPGRNTQYF
CDR3 DNA: TGTGCCAGCAGTTTATATCCGGGTCGAAATACGCAGTATTTT

V gene: TRBV19
clone size: NA
J gene: TRBJ2-5
D gene: NA
CDR3 protein: CASWGASSEETQYF
CDR3 DNA: TGTGCCAGTTGGGGGGCTAGCTCGGAAGAGACCCAGTACTTC

V gene: TRBV15
clone size: few
J gene: TRBJ1-1
D gene: NA
CDR3 protein: CATSRGENTEAFF
CDR3 DNA: TGTGCCACCAGTCGAGGGGAGAACACTGAAGCTTTCTTT

V gene: TRBV5-1
clone size: few
J gene: TRBJ2-3
D gene: NA
CDR3 protein: CASSLTPKNTDTQYF
CDR3 DNA: TGCGCCAGCAGCTTAACACCGAAGAACACAGATACGCAGTATTTT

V gene: TRBV5-1
clone size: once
J gene: TRBJ1-1
D gene: NA
CDR3 protein: CASSLVGGGEAFF
CDR3 DNA: TGCGCCAGCAGCTTGGTAGGGGGAGGGGAAGCTTTCTTT

V gene: TRBV19
clone size: NA
J gene: TRBJ2-1
D gene: NA
CDR3 protein: CASSQGLILYNEQFF
CDR3 DNA: TGTGCCAGTAGCCAAGGACTAATTCTCTACAATGAGCAGTTCTTC

V gene: TRBV18
clone size: NA
J gene: TRBJ1-1
D gene: TRBD1
CDR3 protein: CASSSGQGGTEAFF
CDR3 DNA: TGTGCCAGCTCATCCGGACAGGGGGGCACTGAAGCTTTCTTT

V gene: TRBV2
clone size: NA
J gene: TRBJ2-2
D gene: NA
CDR3 protein: CASRGGPGELFF
CDR3 DNA: TGTGCCAGCAGGGGGGGGCCCGGGGAGCTGTTTTTT

V gene: TRBV9
clone size: NA
J gene: TRBJ2-1
D gene: NA
CDR3 protein: CASSVVGGSPSSYNEQFF
CDR3 DNA: TGTGCCAGCAGCGTAGTGGGTGGGAGCCCTTCCTCCTACAATGAGCAGTTCTTC

V gene: TRBV6-1
clone size: NA
J gene: TRBJ2-7
D gene: NA
CDR3 protein: CASRIGGTPSYEQYF
CDR3 DNA: TGTGCCAGCAGGATAGGTGGGACACCTTCCTACGAGCAGTACTTC

V gene: TRBV6-6
clone size: NA
J gene: TRBJ2-2
D gene: TRBD1
CDR3 protein: CASSSSVGGSTGELFF
CDR3 DNA: TGTGCCAGCAGTTCCTCTGTAGGGGGCAGCACCGGGGAGCTGTTTTTT

V gene: TRBV4-1
clone size: NA
J gene: TRBJ1-5
D gene: TRBD1
CDR3 protein: CASSQFGQGAVGPQHF
CDR3 DNA: TGCGCCAGCAGCCAATTCGGACAGGGCGCCGTCGGGCCCCAGCATTTT

V gene: TRBV19
clone size: NA
J gene: TRBJ1-2
D gene: TRBD1
CDR3 protein: CASSTPTGTGQGGYTF
CDR3 DNA: TGTGCCAGTAGTACGCCCACCGGGACAGGGCAGGGTGGCTACACCTTC

V gene: TRBV5-5
clone size: NA
J gene: TRBJ2-7
D gene: NA
CDR3 protein: CASSLNSQWSSYEQYF
CDR3 DNA: TGTGCCAGCAGCTTGAATTCCCAATGGTCTTCCTACGAGCAGTACTTC

V gene: TRBV23-1
clone size: once
J gene: TRBJ1-2
D gene: TRBD1
CDR3 protein: CASSQRTGDLQGYTF
CDR3 DNA: TGCGCCAGCAGTCAAAGGACAGGGGATTTACAGGGCTACACCTTC

V gene: TRBV6-5
clone size: NA
J gene: TRBJ2-1
D gene: NA
CDR3 protein: CASSRQGDWSEQFF
CDR3 DNA: TGTGCCAGCAGTCGCCAGGGGGACTGGAGTGAGCAGTTCTTC

V gene: TRBV5-1
clone size: NA
J gene: TRBJ2-3
D gene: NA
CDR3 protein: CASSWRVRTDTQYF
CDR3 DNA: TGCGCCAGCAGCTGGAGAGTAAGGACAGATACGCAGTATTTT

V gene: TRBV4-1
clone size: NA
J gene: TRBJ2-5
D gene: NA
CDR3 protein: CASSQDIQVISQETQYF
CDR3 DNA: TGCGCCAGCAGCCAAGATATCCAGGTCATCTCCCAAGAGACCCAGTACTTC

V gene: TRBV27
clone size: NA
J gene: TRBJ2-4
D gene: NA
CDR3 protein: CASSSRTPFVQYF
CDR3 DNA: TGTGCCAGCAGCTCCCGGACACCCTTCGTTCAGTACTTC

V gene: TRBV5-6
clone size: NA
J gene: TRBJ1-1
D gene: TRBD1
CDR3 protein: CASSLDGGTARPEAFF
CDR3 DNA: TGTGCCAGCAGCTTGGATGGCGGGACAGCGAGACCTGAAGCTTTCTTT

V gene: TRBV18
clone size: NA
J gene: TRBJ2-1
D gene: TRBD1
CDR3 protein: CASSLGQGAYNEQFF
CDR3 DNA: TGTGCCAGCTCACTGGGCCAGGGGGCCTACAATGAGCAGTTCTTC

V gene: TRBV19
clone size: NA
J gene: TRBJ2-1
D gene: NA
CDR3 protein: CASSISYLSSQNNEQFF
CDR3 DNA: TGTGCCAGTAGTATATCCTATCTTAGTAGTCAAAACAATGAGCAGTTCTTC

V gene: TRBV7-8
clone size: NA
J gene: TRBJ2-7
D gene: NA
CDR3 protein: CASSLGTYEQYF
CDR3 DNA: TGTGCCAGCAGCTTAGGGACCTACGAGCAGTACTTC

V gene: TRBV2
clone size: NA
J gene: TRBJ2-7
D gene: TRBD2
CDR3 protein: CASSEASTSGRYLVYYEQYF
CDR3 DNA: TGTGCCAGCAGTGAAGCTTCGACTAGCGGGAGATATCTGGTTTATTACGAGCAGTACTTC

V gene: TRBV6-6
clone size: NA
J gene: TRBJ1-5
D gene: NA
CDR3 protein: CASGGNQPQHF
CDR3 DNA: TGTGCCAGCGGAGGTAATCAGCCCCAGCATTTT

V gene: TRBV27
clone size: NA
J gene: TRBJ1-2
D gene: TRBD1
CDR3 protein: CASSLRAGGGYTF
CDR3 DNA: TGTGCCAGCAGTTTAAGGGCAGGGGGGGGCTACACCTTC

V gene: TRBV7-2
clone size: NA
J gene: TRBJ2-1
D gene: NA
CDR3 protein: CASSLVTSYNEQFF
CDR3 DNA: TGTGCCAGCAGCTTAGTAACAAGCTACAATGAGCAGTTCTTC

V gene: TRBV10-1
clone size: NA
J gene: TRBJ2-5
D gene: NA
CDR3 protein: CASSPGSGETQYF
CDR3 DNA: TGCGCCAGCAGTCCCGGGTCCGGGGAGACCCAGTACTTC

V gene: TRBV11-3
clone size: once
J gene: TRBJ2-3
D gene: TRBD2
CDR3 protein: CASSLGGRALTDTQYF
CDR3 DNA: TGTGCCAGCAGCTTAGGCGGGAGGGCCTTAACAGATACGCAGTATTTT

V gene: TRBV5-1
clone size: NA
J gene: TRBJ2-7
D gene: TRBD2
CDR3 protein: CASSKASGRAWEQYF
CDR3 DNA: TGCGCCAGCAGTAAAGCTAGCGGGAGGGCCTGGGAGCAGTACTTC

V gene: TRBV11-2
clone size: once
J gene: TRBJ2-1
D gene: TRBD2
CDR3 protein: CASSTRLAGGYNEQFF
CDR3 DNA: TGTGCCAGCAGCACCCGACTAGCGGGAGGCTACAATGAGCAGTTCTTC

V gene: TRBV7-7
clone size: once
J gene: TRBJ2-7
D gene: TRBD2
CDR3 protein: CASSLGLAGGMLGYEQYF
CDR3 DNA: TGTGCTAGCAGCTTAGGACTAGCGGGAGGAATGTTAGGTTACGAGCAGTACTTC

V gene: TRBV19
clone size: NA
J gene: TRBJ2-5
D gene: TRBD1
CDR3 protein: CASSRDRGGDTPETQYF
CDR3 DNA: TGTGCCAGTAGTAGGGACAGGGGAGGGGATACTCCCGAGACCCAGTACTTC

V gene: TRBV9
clone size: NA
J gene: TRBJ2-1
D gene: NA
CDR3 protein: CASSVRGSESEQFF
CDR3 DNA: TGTGCCAGCAGCGTACGGGGGAGCGAGAGTGAGCAGTTCTTC

V gene: TRBV2
clone size: NA
J gene: TRBJ2-5
D gene: TRBD2
CDR3 protein: CASSDGTSGRARETQYF
CDR3 DNA: TGTGCCAGCAGCGACGGGACTAGCGGGAGGGCCAGAGAGACCCAGTACTTC

V gene: TRBV7-9
clone size: NA
J gene: TRBJ1-2
D gene: NA
CDR3 protein: CASSSRRGTGAFGYTF
CDR3 DNA: TGTGCCAGCAGCTCGAGAAGGGGAACGGGGGCCTTTGGCTACACCTTC

V gene: TRBV7-9
clone size: NA
J gene: TRBJ2-2
D gene: TRBD2
CDR3 protein: CASSLGAGAAGELFF
CDR3 DNA: TGTGCCAGCAGCTTAGGAGCGGGAGCTGCCGGGGAGCTGTTTTTT

V gene: TRBV5-1
clone size: NA
J gene: TRBJ2-7
D gene: NA
CDR3 protein: CASSPGTANYEQYF
CDR3 DNA: TGCGCCAGCAGCCCCGGGACTGCCAACTACGAGCAGTACTTC

V gene: TRBV6-5
clone size: NA
J gene: TRBJ1-5
D gene: NA
CDR3 protein: CASSVLQRNQPQHF
CDR3 DNA: TGTGCCAGCAGTGTTCTACAGCGGAATCAGCCCCAGCATTTT

V gene: TRBV5-5
clone size: NA
J gene: TRBJ2-2
D gene: TRBD2
CDR3 protein: CASIQLAGGTTGELFF
CDR3 DNA: TGTGCCAGCATTCAACTAGCGGGAGGGACCACCGGGGAGCTGTTTTTT

V gene: TRBV7-6
clone size: NA
J gene: TRBJ2-1
D gene: TRBD2
CDR3 protein: CASSAGTSGRNEQFF
CDR3 DNA: TGTGCCAGCAGCGCCGGGACTAGCGGGAGGAATGAGCAGTTCTTC

V gene: TRBV7-2
clone size: NA
J gene: TRBJ1-6
D gene: NA
CDR3 protein: CASSLSTGTNSPLHF
CDR3 DNA: TGTGCCAGCAGCTTGTCCACAGGGACGAATTCACCCCTCCACTTT

V gene: TRBV18
clone size: NA
J gene: TRBJ2-1
D gene: NA
CDR3 protein: CASSPSYNEQFF
CDR3 DNA: TGTGCCAGCTCACCCTCCTACAATGAGCAGTTCTTC

V gene: TRBV29-1
clone size: NA
J gene: TRBJ2-1
D gene: NA
CDR3 protein: CSVLARGQDNEQFF
CDR3 DNA: TGCAGCGTTCTAGCGCGGGGTCAGGACAATGAGCAGTTCTTC

V gene: TRBV7-9
clone size: NA
J gene: TRBJ2-3
D gene: TRBD2
CDR3 protein: CASSLDSRGADTQYF
CDR3 DNA: TGTGCCAGCAGCTTAGATAGTCGGGGGGCAGATACGCAGTATTTT

V gene: TRBV4-3
clone size: NA
J gene: TRBJ2-3
D gene: NA
CDR3 protein: CASSRGVGTDTQYF
CDR3 DNA: TGCGCCAGCAGCCGAGGGGTGGGGACAGATACGCAGTATTTT

V gene: TRBV6-1
clone size: NA
J gene: TRBJ2-1
D gene: NA
CDR3 protein: CASSDPGRGYNEQFF
CDR3 DNA: TGTGCCAGCAGTGACCCGGGACGGGGCTACAATGAGCAGTTCTTC